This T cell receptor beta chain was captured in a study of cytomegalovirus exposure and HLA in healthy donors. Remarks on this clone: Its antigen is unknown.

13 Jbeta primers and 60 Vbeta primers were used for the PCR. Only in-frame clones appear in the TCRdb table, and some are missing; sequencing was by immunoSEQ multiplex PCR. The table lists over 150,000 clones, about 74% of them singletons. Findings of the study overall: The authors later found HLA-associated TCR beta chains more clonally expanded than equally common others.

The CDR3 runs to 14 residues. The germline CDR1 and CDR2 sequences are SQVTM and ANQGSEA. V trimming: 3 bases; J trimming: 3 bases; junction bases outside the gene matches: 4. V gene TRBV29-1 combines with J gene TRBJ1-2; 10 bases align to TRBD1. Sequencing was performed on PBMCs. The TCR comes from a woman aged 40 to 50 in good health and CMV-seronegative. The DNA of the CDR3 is TGCAGCGTTGACGACAGGGGGCGCGACTATGGCTACACCTTC. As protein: CSVDDRGRDYGYTF. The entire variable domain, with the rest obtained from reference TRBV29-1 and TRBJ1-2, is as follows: SAVISQKPSRDICQRGTSLTIQCQVDSQVTMMFWYRQQPGQSLTLIATANQGSEATYESGFVIDKFPISRPNLTFSTLTVSNMSPEDSSIYLCSVDDRGRDYGYTFGSGTRLTVV.